The TCR beta chain under discussion was sequenced for a study of blood T cell repertoires in COVID-19. About the research overall: The study drew acute and convalescent COVID-19 samples from the United States, Italy and Spain. Nucleic acid was either cDNA or gDNA, and it came from T cells, B-cell-depleted T cells, or PBMCs.

This CDR3 spans 14 amino acids. Germline lookup yields CDR1 LNHDA and CDR2 SQIVND (reference sequence). Between the trimmed V and J ends, which lost 5 bases and 1 base, there was a span of 11 bases. Authors' methods: Scientists estimated how many nucleated cells there were by amplifying reference gene primers. Profiling relied on immunoSEQ multiplex PCR, and the TCRdb table lists in-frame clones only, not all of them. From that table come the V and J calls and clone size; the DNA was used to work out D and trimming. This sample has around 350,000 clones, with approximately 86% found just once. The sequence derives from a human donor in a cohort sampled during active COVID-19. Sample: peripheral blood. This chain joins TRBV19 and TRBJ1-1; D is uncertain. The CDR3 loop is CASSLRLRNTEAFF. CDR3 nucleotide sequence: TGTGCCAGTAGTTTGCGGCTCAGGAACACTGAAGCTTTCTTT.